This TCR beta chain was documented in a study of T cell repertoires in cytomegalovirus infection. Study in general: TCR beta signatures that were public indicated CMV infection and matching HLA type.

Using its own MiXCR run on the reads, TCRdb lists one record per CDR3 protein. The repertoire holds 100,000 to 150,000 distinct CDR3 sequences, with 20% to 30% as singletons. Trimming took 4 bases from V and 6 from J, leaving 14 bases between them. CDR1 and CDR2 from the germline V gene are SGDLS and YYNGEE. This CDR3 is 14 amino acids long. On this clonotype: Its specificity is unknown.

Study findings and constraints: CMV carriers with the relevant HLA were identified by cumulative public TCR beta family frequency. HLA-C-restricted TCR beta clonotypes specific for CMV led the ex vivo response.

The sample taken for sequencing was PBMCs, sequenced either directly or after in vitro stimulation (not recorded which). This TCR derives from a human donor in good health (CMV status not recorded). Some clones in this sample may be carry-over from other donors' samples. The chain couples TRBV9 to TRBJ2-1, with a weak D call TRBD2 (6 bases). The CDR3 reads CASSSLTRRNEQFF. The CDR3 coding sequence is TGTGCCAGCAGCTCCTTGACTAGGCGCAATGAGCAGTTCTTC.